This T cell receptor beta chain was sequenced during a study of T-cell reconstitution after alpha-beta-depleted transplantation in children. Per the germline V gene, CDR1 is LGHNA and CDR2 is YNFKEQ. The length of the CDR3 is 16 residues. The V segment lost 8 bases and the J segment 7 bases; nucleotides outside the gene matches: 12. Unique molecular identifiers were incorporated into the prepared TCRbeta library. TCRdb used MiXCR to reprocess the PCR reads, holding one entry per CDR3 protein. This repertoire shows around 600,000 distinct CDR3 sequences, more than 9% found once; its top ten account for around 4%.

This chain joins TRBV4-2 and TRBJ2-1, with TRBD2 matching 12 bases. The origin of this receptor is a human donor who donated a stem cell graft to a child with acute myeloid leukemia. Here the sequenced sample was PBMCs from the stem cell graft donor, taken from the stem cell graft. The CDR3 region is CASGLLRTSGMNEQFF. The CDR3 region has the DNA TGTGCCAGCGGCCTCCTGAGGACTAGCGGGATGAATGAGCAGTTCTTC.